Shown below are 10 T cell receptor beta chains from a single sample sequenced in a study of cytomegalovirus exposure and HLA in healthy donors. The PCR made use of 60 Vbeta and 13 Jbeta primers. The repertoire was sequenced with immunoSEQ multiplex PCR; TCRdb's copy has only in-frame clones and lacks some. The sample has 85,000 to 130,000 clones, 71% seen once; the top ten hold less than 3.5%. The sample taken for sequencing was PBMCs. Source of these receptors: a female donor in good health and CMV-seronegative.

This clone was recorded only once. The genes are TRBV6-4 and TRBJ2-1; D perhaps matches TRBD1 (5 bases). CDR3 size: 14 residues. Trimming cost V 3 bases and J 14 bases, with 20 bases left between them. The germline V gene has CDR1 MRHNA and CDR2 SNTAGT. CDR3 sequence reads: CASSEGAGILRKFF. The CDR3 DNA reads as TGTGCCAGCAGTGAAGGTGCAGGGATCCTTCGGAAGTTCTTC.

V is TRBV5-6 and J is TRBJ1-5; no firm D call. CDR1 is SGHDT and CDR2 is YYEEEE in the germline V gene. The CDR3 runs to 12 residues. V shed 4 bases and J shed 8 bases, with 10 bases lying between them. CDR3 residues: CASSAAGEPQHF. In DNA, the CDR3 is TGTGCCAGCAGCGCGGCGGGTGAGCCCCAGCATTTT. The complete variable domain, with remaining parts taken from reference TRBV5-6 and TRBJ1-5, reads DAGVTQSPTHLIKTRGQQVTLRCSPKSGHDTVSWYQQALGQGPQFIFQYYEEEERQRGNFPDRFSGHQFPNYSSELNVNALLLGDSALYLCASSAAGEPQHFGDGTRLSIL.

The V and J genes are TRBV6-1 and TRBJ1-6; D not resolved. Germline CDR1 is MNHNS and CDR2 is SASEGT. The CDR3 spans 13 residues. Trimming took off 6 bases at V and 10 bases at J, with 13 bases between the two ends. The CDR3 reads CASRNPNSSPLHF. The DNA of the CDR3 is TGTGCCAGCAGGAACCCGAATAGCTCACCCCTCCACTTT.

V usage is TRBV7-2 and J usage is TRBJ1-2, with 8 bases that match TRBD1. The germline CDR1 and CDR2 sequences are SGHTA and FQGNSA. With 1 base clipped from V and 5 bases from J, the junction kept 6 bases outside the gene matches. CDR3 length: 15 amino acids. CDR3: CASSLVRTGLYGYTF. The CDR3 DNA reads as TGTGCCAGCAGCTTAGTGAGGACAGGGTTATATGGCTACACCTTC.

The J gene is TRBJ2-5, the V gene TRBV11-3, with 10 bases fitting TRBD1. The ends lost 1 base at V and 1 base at J; junction bases unmatched: 6. There are 17 residues in the CDR3. CDR1 and CDR2 (germline): SGHNT, YENEEA. The CDR3 is CASSLAVDRGTQETQYF. CDR3 bases: TGTGCCAGCAGCTTAGCCGTGGACAGGGGGACCCAAGAGACCCAGTACTTC.

The rearrangement uses TRBV14 and TRBJ2-7, with 8 bases that match TRBD1. The CDR3 runs to 14 residues. Germline V CDR1 and CDR2: SGHDN, FVKESK. V dropped 1 base and J dropped 4; count of bases not matched to a gene: 3. The CDR3 DNA reads as TGTGCCAGCAGCCAAGGGCACAGGGGGTACGAGCAGTACTTC. Its translation: CASSQGHRGYEQYF. Drawing the rest from reference TRBV14 and TRBJ2-7, the complete variable domain is EAGVTQFPSHSVIEKGQTVTLRCDPISGHDNLYWYRRVMGKEIKFLLHFVKESKQDESGMPNNRFLAERTGGTYSTLKVQPAELEDSGVYFCASSQGHRGYEQYFGPGTRLTVT.

The chain uses TRBV29-1 and TRBJ2-3, with TRBD1 identical over 10 bases. Trimming cost V 4 bases and J 8 bases; bases outside gene matches: 9. This CDR3 region has 14 residues. Germline-derived CDR1 and CDR2 are SQVTM and ANQGSEA. This chain's CDR3 is CSVVGTGVSSTQYF. The DNA of the CDR3 is TGCAGCGTTGTAGGGACAGGGGTTAGTAGTACGCAGTATTTT.

This chain joins TRBV5-6 and TRBJ2-3; 9 nucleotides line up with TRBD1. The CDR3 spans 16 residues. Germline V gives CDR1 SGHDT, CDR2 YYEEEE. V shed 2 bases and J 4 bases; nucleotides not matched to a gene: 8. The DNA of the CDR3 is TGTGCCAGCAGCTTTTTCCGGACAGGGGTCTCAGATACGCAGTATTTT. This translates into CASSFFRTGVSDTQYF.

This clone was seen more than once but under ten times. The rearrangement uses TRBV5-5 and TRBJ1-1; 9 bases are a match to TRBD1. Germline CDR1 is SGHKS and CDR2 is YYEKEE (reference sequence). CDR3 length equals 17 residues. V was pared by 4 bases and J by 3 bases, with 13 bases of the junction left unmatched. DNA of the CDR3: TGTGCCAGCAGCAGCCAAACAGGGGGCTATCGGGACACTGAAGCTTTCTTT. Its translation: CASSSQTGGYRDTEAFF.

The chain joins TRBV7-9 to TRBJ1-4; D gene unclear. The CDR3 extends over 15 amino acids. Germline-derived CDR1 and CDR2 are SEHNR and FQNEAQ (reference sequence). V lost 3 bases and J 6 bases, leaving 14 bases between the germline ends. This CDR3 reads CASSFPGRGDEKLFF. The DNA for the CDR3 is TGTGCCAGCAGCTTCCCGGGGAGAGGCGATGAAAAACTGTTTTTT. Complete variable domain (other parts from reference TRBV7-9 and TRBJ1-4): DTGVSQNPRHKITKRGQNVTFRCDPISEHNRLYWYRQTLGQGPEFLTYFQNEAQLEKSRLLSDRFSAERPKGSFSTLEIQRTEQGDSAMYLCASSFPGRGDEKLFFGSGTQLSVL.